Shown below are 20 T cell receptor beta chains from a single sample sequenced in a study of identical twins (dated by TCRdb to 2016 to 2017). Libraries were built with 5' RACE. TCRdb shows the sequencer as Illumina HiSeq 2000. The public reads were reanalyzed by TCRdb: fastp trimming at Q25, MiXCR alignment, in-frame beta chains only. Rows matching on CDR3 protein sequence are summarized as one entry with the most common DNA and genes. In all, the sample holds a few hundred thousand distinct CDR3 sequences, and roughly 13% of those were seen once. The top ten constitute 3.5% to 4.5% of the sample. The data also belong to a second study, concerning yellow fever vaccine responses in identical twins.

Sequenced: memory (CD45RO+) T cells sorted from blood. The label giving this sample's cell subset or site can be read as: CD45RO+ enriched T cells. The receptors come from a woman aged 18-29 years in good health.

In this sample, this clonotype turned up a few times. This chain joins TRBV20-1 and TRBJ2-7; TRBD2 matches 7 bases. The CDR3 is 14 amino acids. The V segment lost 6 bases and the J segment 0 bases; nucleotides outside the gene matches: 8. The germline CDR1 and CDR2 sequences are DFQATT and SNEGSKA (reference sequence). The CDR3 DNA reads as TGCAGTGCGCCACCCCTAGCGGTCTCCTACGAGCAGTACTTC. This gives the protein CSAPPLAVSYEQYF.

This clonotype was observed at least ten times. This chain connects TRBV15 to TRBJ1-5, with 10 bases aligning to TRBD1. This CDR3 has 18 residues. The ends lost 0 bases at V and 4 bases at J; junction bases unmatched: 9. Germline-derived CDR1 and CDR2 are LNHNV and YYDKDF (reference sequence). The chain's CDR3 is CATSRDPRPGQGNQPQHF. DNA for the CDR3: TGTGCCACCAGCAGAGATCCCCGACCGGGACAGGGGAATCAGCCCCAGCATTTT.

This clonotype was detected a few times. The chain combines TRBV2 with TRBJ2-3, with 7 positions matching TRBD2. Germline loops: CDR1 SNHLY, CDR2 FYNNEI. Trimming at V came to 5 bases and at J to 2 bases, leaving 7 bases not matched to a gene. This CDR3 contains 15 residues. CDR3 sequence (DNA): TGTGCCAGCAGTCCTAACGGGGGGACCACAGATACGCAGTATTTT. As protein: CASSPNGGTTDTQYF.

This clonotype was found a few times. The chain recombines TRBV4-3 with TRBJ2-4, with unresolved D. The V end was cut by 1 base, the J end by 0 bases, with 13 bases between. The germline V gene encodes CDR1 LGHNA and CDR2 YSLEER. This CDR3 spans 17 amino acids. CDR3 in amino acids: CASSQGLFVLAKNIQYF. Here the CDR3 DNA reads TGCGCCAGCAGCCAAGGACTCTTTGTACTAGCCAAAAACATTCAGTACTTC.

The V and J genes are TRBV27 and TRBJ2-7; 10 nucleotides agree with TRBD2. CDR3 length equals 15 residues. CDR1 is MNHEY, CDR2 SMNVEV, per germline (reference sequence). V shed 4 bases, J shed 3 bases, and the junction held 6 bases outside the gene matches. The CDR3 loop is CASSSLAGANYEQYF. As DNA, the CDR3 is TGTGCCAGCAGTTCTCTAGCGGGGGCTAACTACGAGCAGTACTTC.

The rearrangement uses TRBV20-1 and TRBJ2-3; possible D gene TRBD2, 5 bases. Between the trimmed V and J ends, which lost 6 bases and 3 bases, there was a span of 13 bases. The CDR3 runs to 13 residues. Germline V gene data show CDR1 as DFQATT and CDR2 as SNEGSKA (reference sequence). The CDR3 spells CSAVEWRTDTQYF. CDR3 DNA: TGCAGTGCAGTTGAGTGGAGGACAGATACGCAGTATTTT.

This clonotype came up a few times. The chain joins TRBV28 to TRBJ2-1, with D tentatively TRBD2 (5 bases). The CDR3 runs 12 residues. V was shortened by 4 bases and J by 9 bases, with 10 bases between the two germline ends. The V gene's germline CDR1 is MDHEN and CDR2 SYDVKM. The CDR3, as DNA: TGTGCCAGCAGTTCCGGGGTTTTTGAGCAGTTCTTC. Translating it yields CASSSGVFEQFF.

This clonotype occurred a few times. The rearrangement uses TRBV5-6 and TRBJ2-1; D might be TRBD1 (6 bases). CDR1 is SGHDT, CDR2 YYEEEE, per germline. The CDR3 loop spans 13 amino acids. The V end lost 5 bases, the J end lost 8 bases, and 14 bases lay between the germline ends. The CDR3: CASRPQGNYEQFF. Here the CDR3 DNA reads TGTGCCAGCAGACCGCAGGGGAATTATGAGCAGTTCTTC.

The chain combines TRBV7-9 with TRBJ2-3; D assignment may be TRBD1 or TRBD2 (5 bases each). The CDR3 loop spans 15 amino acids. V was shortened by 5 bases and J by 0 bases, with 12 bases between the two germline ends. Germline V gives CDR1 SEHNR, CDR2 FQNEAQ (reference sequence). The CDR3 bases are TGTGCCAGCAGCCTACTAGGGGAAAGCACAGATACGCAGTATTTT. Translating it yields CASSLLGESTDTQYF.

This clonotype was observed a handful of times. This rearrangement joins TRBV12-3 or TRBV12-4 to TRBJ1-1, with D unclear. This CDR3 region has 12 residues. V was clipped by 5 bases and J by 11 bases, with 15 bases between them. The CDR3 sequence is CASSNIEILAFF. The CDR3 nucleotides are TGTGCCAGCAGTAACATAGAGATATTGGCTTTCTTT.

This clonotype was seen only a few times. The genes are TRBV28 and TRBJ2-1; 12 bases map to TRBD2. Germline-derived CDR1 and CDR2 are MDHEN and SYDVKM. CDR3 size: 17 residues. V lost 7 bases to trimming and J lost 4 bases; unmatched junction nucleotides: 11. As DNA, the CDR3 is TGTGCCAGCAAACCGGCTAGCGGGGGGGGAAAGTACAATGAGCAGTTCTTC. It is translated as CASKPASGGGKYNEQFF.

The genes are TRBV24-1 and TRBJ2-3, with 9 positions matching TRBD2. The V and J ends lost 3 bases and 2 bases, in that order; junction bases with no gene match: 5. This CDR3 has 16 amino acids. Germline-derived CDR1 and CDR2 are KGHDR and SFDVKD. The chain's CDR3 is CATSDGLAGDTDTQYF. The CDR3 DNA sequence: TGTGCCACCAGTGATGGATTAGCGGGAGACACAGATACGCAGTATTTT.

This clonotype occurred a few times. The chain employs TRBV7-9 and TRBJ2-3; 16 bases fit TRBD2. The CDR3 totals 17 residues. Germline V lookup: CDR1 SEHNR, CDR2 FQNEAQ (reference sequence). The V gene end was trimmed by 5 bases and the J gene end by 5 bases; junction bases not matched to a gene: 7. The chain's CDR3 is CASSRGTSGGAIDTQYF. The CDR3 DNA reads TGTGCCAGCAGCCGGGGGACTAGCGGGGGGGCTATAGATACGCAGTATTTT.

This clonotype occurred many times. This chain uses TRBV7-2 with TRBJ2-2; D is perhaps TRBD1 or TRBD2 (5 bases each). V dropped 5 bases and J dropped 2 bases, with 9 bases sitting between them. Germline-derived CDR1 and CDR2 are SGHTA and FQGNSA. The CDR3 spans 14 residues. CDR3 loop: CASSRDQNTGELFF. In DNA form, the CDR3 reads TGTGCCAGCAGCCGGGACCAAAACACCGGGGAGCTGTTTTTT.

This clonotype was observed at least ten times. The chain recombines TRBV10-3 with TRBJ2-1; 7 nucleotides agree with TRBD2. The junction had 6 bases not matched to a gene; V was cut back by 4 bases and J by 0 bases. Germline assignment: CDR1 ENHRY and CDR2 SYGVKD. CDR3 size: 16 residues. The CDR3 sequence: CAISVTSASSYNEQFF. The CDR3 nucleotides read TGTGCCATCAGTGTTACTAGCGCAAGCTCCTACAATGAGCAGTTCTTC.

This clonotype was seen a few times. The gene calls are TRBV12-3 or TRBV12-4 and TRBJ1-5, with D hard to call. The CDR3 sequence is 14 residues long. V was trimmed by 3 bases and J by 6 bases, leaving 12 bases between them. The CDR3 sequence: CASSFTPAPQPQHF. In nucleotides, the CDR3 is TGTGCCAGCAGTTTCACACCAGCCCCTCAGCCCCAGCATTTT.

This clonotype was seen repeatedly, ten times or more. The gene calls are TRBV12-3 or TRBV12-4 and TRBJ1-1, with unresolved D. With 7 bases removed from V and 2 bases from J, the gap between germline ends came to 14 bases. The CDR3 sequence is 14 residues long. DNA of the CDR3: TGTGCCAGCATTCCACCTTTTGACAACACTGAAGCTTTCTTT. This encodes CASIPPFDNTEAFF.

This clonotype was detected ten times or more. The gene calls are TRBV18 and TRBJ1-1, with D unresolved. In germline, CDR1 is KGHSH, CDR2 LQKENI. Trimming removed 2 bases at V and 3 bases at J, with 7 bases between. The CDR3 runs 13 residues. CDR3 in amino acids: CASSPSLDTEAFF. The CDR3 DNA follows: TGTGCCAGCTCACCAAGTTTGGACACTGAAGCTTTCTTT.

This clonotype was seen only a few times. The gene calls are TRBV7-2 and TRBJ2-7, with D perhaps matching TRBD2 (5 bases). Germline values: CDR1 SGHTA, CDR2 FQGNSA. V shed 1 base and J shed 5 bases, with 12 bases lying between them. This CDR3 spans 14 amino acids. The CDR3: CASSLVEGSHEQYF. DNA of the CDR3: TGTGCCAGCAGCTTAGTCGAGGGTTCACACGAGCAGTACTTC.

This clonotype appeared many times. The CDR3 nucleotides read TGTGCCAGTAGTATTTTTGGCGGCTCGACGGAAAAACTGTTTTTT. As protein: CASSIFGGSTEKLFF. The chain has TRBV19 and TRBJ1-4; no clear D. The V end was cut by 3 bases, the J end by 8 bases, with 16 bases between. The CDR3 consists of 15 residues. The germline V gene encodes CDR1 LNHDA and CDR2 SQIVND (reference sequence).